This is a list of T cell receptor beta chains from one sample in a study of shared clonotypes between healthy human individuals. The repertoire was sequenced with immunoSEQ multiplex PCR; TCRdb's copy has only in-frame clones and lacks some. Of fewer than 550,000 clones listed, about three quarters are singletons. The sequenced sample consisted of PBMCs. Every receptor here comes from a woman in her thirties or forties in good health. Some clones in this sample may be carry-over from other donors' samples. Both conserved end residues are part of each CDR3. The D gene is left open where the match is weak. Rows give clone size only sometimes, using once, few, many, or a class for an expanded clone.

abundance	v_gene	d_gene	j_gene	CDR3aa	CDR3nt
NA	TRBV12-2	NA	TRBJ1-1	CASRFISGALNTEAFF	TGTGCAAGTCGCTTCATCTCAGGGGCCCTGAACACTGAAGCTTTCTTT
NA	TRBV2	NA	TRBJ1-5	CASSEGGGRSNQPQHF	TGTGCCAGCAGTGAAGGAGGGGGAAGGAGCAATCAGCCCCAGCATTTT
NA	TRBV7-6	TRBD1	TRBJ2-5	CASSSSGTGGEETQYF	TGTGCCAGCAGTTCCTCCGGGACAGGGGGCGAGGAGACCCAGTACTTC
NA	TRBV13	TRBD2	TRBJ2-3	CASSHRLAGGARTDTQYF	TGTGCCAGCAGCCATAGACTAGCGGGAGGAGCTCGCACAGATACGCAGTATTTT
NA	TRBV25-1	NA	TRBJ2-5	CASSDGRVETQYF	TGTGCCAGCAGTGACGGGCGGGTAGAGACCCAGTACTTC
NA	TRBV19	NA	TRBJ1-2	CASSKTDGAGFYGYTF	TGTGCCAGTAGTAAAACCGACGGCGCCGGGTTCTATGGCTACACCTTC
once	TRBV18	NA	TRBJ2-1	CASSPRASDYNEQFF	TGTGCCAGCTCACCACGGGCTAGCGACTACAATGAGCAGTTCTTC
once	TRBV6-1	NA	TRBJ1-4	CASSERGTSGEKLFF	TGTGCCAGCAGTGAAAGGGGCACCTCGGGTGAAAAACTGTTTTTT
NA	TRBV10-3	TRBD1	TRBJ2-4	CAISELDRVIQYF	TGTGCCATCAGTGAGTTGGACAGGGTCATTCAGTACTTC
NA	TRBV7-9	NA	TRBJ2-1	CASSLSGINEQFF	TGTGCCAGCAGCTTAAGCGGAATTAATGAGCAGTTCTTC
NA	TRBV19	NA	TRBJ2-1	CASSIDSAGYNEQFF	TGTGCCAGTAGTATAGATTCGGCCGGCTACAATGAGCAGTTCTTC
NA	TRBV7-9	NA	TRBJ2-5	CASSRSGYQETQYF	TGTGCCAGCAGCAGATCGGGCTACCAAGAGACCCAGTACTTC
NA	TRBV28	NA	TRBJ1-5	CASSFVDQPQHF	TGTGCCAGCAGTTTTGTGGATCAGCCCCAGCATTTT
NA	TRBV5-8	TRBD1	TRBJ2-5	CASSFKGGETQYF	TGTGCCAGCAGCTTTAAAGGGGGCGAGACCCAGTACTTC
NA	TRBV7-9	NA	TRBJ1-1	CASSATRGGRTEAFF	TGTGCCAGCAGCGCTACTCGAGGGGGGAGGACTGAAGCTTTCTTT
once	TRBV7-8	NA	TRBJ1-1	CASSLDMNTEAFF	TGTGCCAGCAGCTTAGACATGAACACTGAAGCTTTCTTT
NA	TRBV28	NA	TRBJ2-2	CASEGRMTSNTGELFF	TGTGCCAGCGAGGGACGGATGACTTCGAACACCGGGGAGCTGTTTTTT
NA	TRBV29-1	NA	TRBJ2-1	CSVRQSWGSNNEQFF	TGCAGCGTTCGACAGTCATGGGGGTCAAACAATGAGCAGTTCTTC
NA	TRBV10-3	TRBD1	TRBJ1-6	CAISHLQLPQASKGIGGLSSPLHF	TGTGCCATCAGCCACCTCCAACTTCCCCAGGCATCCAAGGGGATAGGGGGCCTTAGTTCACCCCTCCACTTT
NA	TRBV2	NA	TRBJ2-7	CASSGAREQYF	TGTGCCTCCTCAGGGGCTCGGGAGCAGTACTTC
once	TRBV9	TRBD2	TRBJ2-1	CASSTSGYNEQFF	TGTGCCAGCAGCACTAGCGGCTACAATGAGCAGTTCTTC
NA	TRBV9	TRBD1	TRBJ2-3	CASSVGPRGRTDTQYF	TGTGCCAGCAGCGTAGGTCCCAGGGGGCGGACAGATACGCAGTATTTT
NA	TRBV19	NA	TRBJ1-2	CASSGATANYGYTF	TGTGCCAGTAGCGGGGCTACGGCTAACTATGGCTACACCTTC
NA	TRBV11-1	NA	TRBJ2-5	CASSLVLETQYF	TGTGCCAGCAGCTTAGTGTTAGAGACCCAGTACTTC
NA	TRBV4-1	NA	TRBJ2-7	CASSRSGDEQYF	TGCGCCAGCAGCCGTAGCGGAGACGAGCAGTACTTC
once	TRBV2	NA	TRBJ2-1	CATYEQFF	TGTGCCACCTATGAGCAGTTCTTC
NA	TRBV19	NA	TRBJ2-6	CASSMKDGRTNVLTF	TGTGCCAGTAGTATGAAAGATGGTAGGACCAACGTCCTGACTTTC
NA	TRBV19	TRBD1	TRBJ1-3	CASPPPGQDALSGNTIYF	TGTGCCAGCCCCCCGCCGGGACAGGACGCCCTCTCTGGAAACACCATATATTTT
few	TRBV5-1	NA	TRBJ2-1	CASSLGAVPTYNEQFF	TGCGCCAGCAGCTTGGGGGCGGTACCGACCTACAATGAGCAGTTCTTC
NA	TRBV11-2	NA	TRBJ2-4	CASSADQVGYAKNIQYF	TGTGCCAGCAGCGCAGATCAGGTAGGCTACGCCAAAAACATTCAGTACTTC
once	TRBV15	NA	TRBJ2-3	CATSRSLTDTQYF	TGTGCCACCAGCAGATCTCTCACAGATACGCAGTATTTT
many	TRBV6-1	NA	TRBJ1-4	CASSERAGEGSEKLFF	TGTGCCAGCAGTGAAAGAGCGGGGGAAGGAAGTGAAAAACTGTTTTTT
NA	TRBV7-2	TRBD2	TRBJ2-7	CASSLGGRGYEQYF	TGTGCCAGCAGCTTGGGCGGGAGGGGGTACGAGCAGTACTTC
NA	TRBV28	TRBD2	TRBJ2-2	CASSFGLAGGSDTGELFF	TGTGCCAGCAGTTTTGGGCTAGCGGGAGGGTCGGACACCGGGGAGCTGTTTTTT
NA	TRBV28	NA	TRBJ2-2	CASLLGGLGTGELFF	TGTGCCAGTCTCTTGGGGGGGCTGGGAACCGGGGAGCTGTTTTTT
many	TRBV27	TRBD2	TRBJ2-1	CASISAGGMGNEQFF	TGTGCCAGCATCTCAGCGGGAGGGATGGGCAATGAGCAGTTCTTC
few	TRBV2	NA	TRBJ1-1	CASSVHRMNTEAFF	TGTGCCAGCAGTGTACACCGAATGAACACTGAAGCTTTCTTT
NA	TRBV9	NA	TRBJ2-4	CASSVAGRAVNIQYF	TGTGCCAGCAGCGTAGCGGGTCGGGCGGTCAACATTCAGTACTTC
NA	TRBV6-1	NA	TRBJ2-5	CASSEAGVETQYF	TGTGCCAGCAGTGAAGCAGGGGTGGAGACCCAGTACTTC
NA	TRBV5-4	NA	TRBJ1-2	CASSLAPSGSFGYTF	TGTGCCAGCAGCTTGGCCCCTTCCGGGTCTTTTGGCTACACCTTC
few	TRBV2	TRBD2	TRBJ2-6	CASLREGGPGANVLTF	TGTGCCAGCCTTCGGGAGGGGGGACCTGGGGCCAACGTCCTGACTTTC
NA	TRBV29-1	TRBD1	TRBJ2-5	CSVRQGQETQYF	TGCAGCGTTAGACAGGGGCAAGAGACCCAGTACTTC
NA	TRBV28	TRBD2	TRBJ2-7	CASSHSGKSYEQYF	TGTGCCAGTTCACATAGCGGGAAGTCCTACGAGCAGTACTTC
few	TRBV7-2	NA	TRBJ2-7	CASSFPQREQYF	TGTGCCAGCAGCTTTCCCCAGCGCGAGCAGTACTTC
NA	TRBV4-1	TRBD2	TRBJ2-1	CASSRLPGGPNEQFF	TGCGCCAGCAGCCGCCTCCCGGGGGGGCCTAATGAGCAGTTCTTC
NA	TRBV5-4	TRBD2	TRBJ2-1	CASFGRYNEQFF	TGTGCCAGCTTCGGGAGGTACAATGAGCAGTTCTTC
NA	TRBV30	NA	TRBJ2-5	CAWSVVTGRGETQYF	TGTGCCTGGAGTGTAGTTACAGGGAGGGGAGAGACCCAGTACTTC
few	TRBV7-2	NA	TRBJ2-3	CASSPGWMDAQYF	TGTGCCAGCAGCCCCGGATGGATGGATGCGCAGTATTTT
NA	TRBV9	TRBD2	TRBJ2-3	CASSVVGLSTDTQYF	TGTGCCAGCAGCGTAGTGGGACTAAGCACAGATACGCAGTATTTT
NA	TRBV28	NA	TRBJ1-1	CASSSNAREAFF	TGTGCCAGCAGTTCCAATGCCAGAGAAGCTTTCTTT
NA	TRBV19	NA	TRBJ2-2	CASSIDHPNTGELFF	TGTGCCAGTAGTATAGACCACCCGAACACCGGGGAGCTGTTTTTT
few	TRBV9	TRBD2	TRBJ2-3	CASSVLAGGHTDTQYF	TGTGCCAGCAGCGTCCTAGCGGGAGGGCACACAGATACGCAGTATTTT
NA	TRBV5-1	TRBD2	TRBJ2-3	CASSLAGPAGAGTDTQYF	TGCGCCAGCAGCTTGGCAGGACCCGCGGGAGCTGGCACAGATACGCAGTATTTT
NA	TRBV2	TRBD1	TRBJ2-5	CASSWTGQETQYF	TGTGCCAGCAGTTGGACAGGCCAAGAGACCCAGTACTTC
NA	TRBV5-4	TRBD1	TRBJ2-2	CASSTGTGITGELFF	TGTGCCAGCAGCACCGGGACAGGGATCACCGGGGAGCTGTTTTTT
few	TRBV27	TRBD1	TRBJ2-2	CASLSWAGGTGELFF	TGTGCCAGCCTTTCCTGGGCAGGGGGCACCGGGGAGCTGTTTTTT
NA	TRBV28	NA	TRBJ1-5	CASSFGRDNQPQHF	TGTGCCAGCAGTTTTGGCAGGGACAATCAGCCCCAGCATTTT
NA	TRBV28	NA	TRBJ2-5	CASSAGIQETQYF	TGTGCCAGCAGCGCGGGGATACAAGAGACCCAGTACTTC